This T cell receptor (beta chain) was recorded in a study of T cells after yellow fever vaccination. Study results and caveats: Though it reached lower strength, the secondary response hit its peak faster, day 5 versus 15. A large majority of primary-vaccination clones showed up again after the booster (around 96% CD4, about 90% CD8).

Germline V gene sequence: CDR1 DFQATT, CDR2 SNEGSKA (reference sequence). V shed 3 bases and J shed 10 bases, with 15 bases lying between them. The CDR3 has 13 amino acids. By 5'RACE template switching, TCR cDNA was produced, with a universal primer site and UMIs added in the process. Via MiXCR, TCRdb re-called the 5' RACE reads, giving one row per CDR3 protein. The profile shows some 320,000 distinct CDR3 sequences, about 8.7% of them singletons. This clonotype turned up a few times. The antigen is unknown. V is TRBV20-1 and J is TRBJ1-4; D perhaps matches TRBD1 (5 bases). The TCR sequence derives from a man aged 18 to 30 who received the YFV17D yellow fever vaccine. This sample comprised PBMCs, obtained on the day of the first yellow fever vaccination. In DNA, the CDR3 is TGCAGTGCTAGTGGACATTCGGGGGGAAAACTGTTTTTT. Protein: CSASGHSGGKLFF.